What follows is one T cell receptor (beta chain) and its context. Antigen unknown. The V and J ends lost 1 base and 5 bases respectively, with 12 bases between them. From germline, CDR1 is SGHRS and CDR2 YFSETQ. This CDR3 is 15 amino acids long. Profiled with immunoSEQ multiplex PCR; TCRdb holds only in-frame clones, not every one. The top ten hold roughly 3.7% of the sample, which has 15,000 or so clones, 84% seen once. This sample was included in a study of T cells in localized non-small cell lung cancer. Study-level points and caveats: Uninvolved adjacent lung showed peak T cell clonality, exceeding tumor. Because sequencing included only one region (of the tumor), heterogeneity remains possible.

The chain recombines TRBV5-1 with TRBJ2-2; TRBD1 is a possible D gene (6 bases). The receptor was isolated from an older female donor with stage I squamous cell lung carcinoma. Here the sequenced sample was peripheral blood, taken before any cancer treatment. The CDR3 loop is CASSLLRTETGELFF. CDR3 in DNA: TGCGCCAGCAGCTTGCTCCGGACAGAAACCGGGGAGCTGTTTTTT.